The clone carrying this T cell receptor beta chain came up many times. These data originate in a study of CD8 T cells in ankylosing spondylitis. TCRdb reprocessed the 5' RACE reads via MiXCR and lists one record per CDR3 protein. The sample shows tens of thousands of distinct CDR3 sequences, 2.5% to 3.5% of them seen only once. This CDR3 has 16 residues. Deletions cut 0 bases from V and 5 bases from J, with 17 bases between. Germline CDR1 is SGDLS and CDR2 is YYNGEE. The sample was blood, either unsorted or a sorted T cell fraction (not recorded which). The chain uses TRBV9 and TRBJ2-5; TRBD2 is a possible D gene (6 bases). The TCR was taken from a male donor with ankylosing spondylitis or in good health (not recorded which). Here the CDR3 reads CASSVVPEGGWETQYF. The CDR3 coding sequence is TGTGCCAGCAGCGTAGTACCGGAAGGAGGGTGGGAGACCCAGTACTTC.